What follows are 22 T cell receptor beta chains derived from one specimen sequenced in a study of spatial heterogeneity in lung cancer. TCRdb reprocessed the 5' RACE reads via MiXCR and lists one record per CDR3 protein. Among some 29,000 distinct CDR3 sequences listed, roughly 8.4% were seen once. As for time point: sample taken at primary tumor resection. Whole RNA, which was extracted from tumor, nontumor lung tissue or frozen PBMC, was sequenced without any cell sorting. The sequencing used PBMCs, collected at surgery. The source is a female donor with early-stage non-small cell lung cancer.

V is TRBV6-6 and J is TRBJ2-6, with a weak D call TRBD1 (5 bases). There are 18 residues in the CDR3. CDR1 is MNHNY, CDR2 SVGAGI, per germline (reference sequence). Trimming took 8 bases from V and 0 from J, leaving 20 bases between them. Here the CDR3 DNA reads TGTGCCAGCGTCCGAAAGGGCAGGGAAAGCTCTGGGGCCAACGTCCTGACTTTC. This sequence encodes CASVRKGRESSGANVLTF.

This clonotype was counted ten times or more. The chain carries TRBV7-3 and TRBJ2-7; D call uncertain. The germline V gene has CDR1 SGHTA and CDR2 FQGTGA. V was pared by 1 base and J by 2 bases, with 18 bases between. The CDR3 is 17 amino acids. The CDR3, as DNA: TGTGCCAGCAGCTTAAATTGTGGCGGTCAACGGACCTACGAGCAGTACGTC. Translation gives CASSLNCGGQRTYEQYV.

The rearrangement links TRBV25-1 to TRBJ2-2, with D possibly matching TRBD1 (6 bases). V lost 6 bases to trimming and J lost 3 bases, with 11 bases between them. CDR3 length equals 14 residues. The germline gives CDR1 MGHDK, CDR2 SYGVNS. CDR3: CASRSQGYTGELFF. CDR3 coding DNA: TGTGCCAGCAGATCGCAGGGGTACACCGGGGAGCTGTTTTTT. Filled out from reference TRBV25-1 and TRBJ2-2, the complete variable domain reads EADIYQTPRYLVIGTGKKITLECSQTMGHDKMYWYQQDPGMELHLIHYSYGVNSTEKGDLSSESTVSRIRTEHFPLTLESARPSHTSQYLCASRSQGYTGELFFGEGSRLTVL.

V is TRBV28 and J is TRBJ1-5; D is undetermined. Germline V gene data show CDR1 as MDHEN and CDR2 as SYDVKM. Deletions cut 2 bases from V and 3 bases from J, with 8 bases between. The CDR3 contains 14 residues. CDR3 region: CASSLAAFNQPQHF. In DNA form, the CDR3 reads TGTGCCAGCAGTTTAGCAGCTTTCAATCAGCCCCAGCATTTT.

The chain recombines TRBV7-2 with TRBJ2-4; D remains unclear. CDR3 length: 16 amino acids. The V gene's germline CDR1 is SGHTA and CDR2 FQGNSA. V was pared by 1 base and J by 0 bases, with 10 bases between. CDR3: CASSLVGGLAKNIQYF. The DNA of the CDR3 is TGTGCCAGCAGCTTAGTCGGCGGTCTAGCCAAAAACATTCAGTACTTC.

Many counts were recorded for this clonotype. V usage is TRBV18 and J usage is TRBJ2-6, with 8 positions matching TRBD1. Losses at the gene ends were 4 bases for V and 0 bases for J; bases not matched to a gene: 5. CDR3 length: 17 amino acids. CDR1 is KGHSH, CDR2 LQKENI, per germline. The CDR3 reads CASSLWTGNSGANVLTF. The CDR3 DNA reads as TGTGCCAGCTCACTTTGGACAGGGAACTCTGGGGCCAACGTCCTGACTTTC.

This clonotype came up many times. The CDR3 region has the DNA TGCGCCAGCTCCCAGTCTGGGGCCAACGTCCTGACTTTC. As protein: CASSQSGANVLTF. The chain is built from TRBV10-1 and TRBJ2-6; D uncertain. Germline V CDR1 and CDR2: WNHNN, SYGVQD (reference sequence). This CDR3 spans 13 amino acids. Trimming removed 8 bases from V and 1 base from J, with 6 bases in between.

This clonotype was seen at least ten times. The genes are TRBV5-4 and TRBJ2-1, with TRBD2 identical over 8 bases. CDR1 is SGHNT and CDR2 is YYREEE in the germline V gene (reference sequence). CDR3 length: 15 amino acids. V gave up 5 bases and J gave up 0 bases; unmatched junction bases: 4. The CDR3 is CASRKAGVSYNEQFF. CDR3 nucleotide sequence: TGTGCCAGCAGGAAAGCGGGAGTCTCCTACAATGAGCAGTTCTTC.

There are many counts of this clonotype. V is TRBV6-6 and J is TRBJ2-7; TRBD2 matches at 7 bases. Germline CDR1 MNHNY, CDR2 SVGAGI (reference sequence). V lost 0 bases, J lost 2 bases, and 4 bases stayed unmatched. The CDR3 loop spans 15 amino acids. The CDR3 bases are TGTGCCAGCAGTTACTCTCCTAGCGGTCCCTACGAGCAGTACGTC. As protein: CASSYSPSGPYEQYV.

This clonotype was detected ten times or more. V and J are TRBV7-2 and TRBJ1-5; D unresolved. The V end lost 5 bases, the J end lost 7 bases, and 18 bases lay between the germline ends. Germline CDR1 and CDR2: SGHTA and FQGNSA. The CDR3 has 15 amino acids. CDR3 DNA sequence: TGTGCCAGCAGCCCGTCACGGGCGTTGAAGCAGCCCCAGCATTTT. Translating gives CASSPSRALKQPQHF.

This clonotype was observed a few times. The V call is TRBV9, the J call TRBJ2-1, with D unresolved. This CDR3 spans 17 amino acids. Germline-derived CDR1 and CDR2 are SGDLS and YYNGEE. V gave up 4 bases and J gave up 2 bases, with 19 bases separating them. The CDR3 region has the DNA TGTGCCAGCAGCCCCCCGTGGGTAGCAGCTACCTACAATGAGCAGTTCTTC. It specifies CASSPPWVAATYNEQFF.

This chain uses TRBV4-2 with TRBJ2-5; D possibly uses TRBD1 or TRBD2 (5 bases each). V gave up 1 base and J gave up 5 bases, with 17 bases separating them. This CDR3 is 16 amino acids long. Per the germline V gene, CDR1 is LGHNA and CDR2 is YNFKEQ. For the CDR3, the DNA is TGTGCCAGCAGCCAAGGCGCAGGGAGCAATCGGGAGACCCAGTACTTC. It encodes CASSQGAGSNRETQYF.

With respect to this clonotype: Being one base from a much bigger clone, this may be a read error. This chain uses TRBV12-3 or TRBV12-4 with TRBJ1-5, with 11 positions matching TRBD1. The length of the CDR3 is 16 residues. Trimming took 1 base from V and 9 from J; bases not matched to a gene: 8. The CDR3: CASSLGTGGAWRPQHF. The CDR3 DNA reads TGTGCCAGCAGTTTAGGGACAGGGGGCGCGTGGCGGCCCCAGCATTTT.

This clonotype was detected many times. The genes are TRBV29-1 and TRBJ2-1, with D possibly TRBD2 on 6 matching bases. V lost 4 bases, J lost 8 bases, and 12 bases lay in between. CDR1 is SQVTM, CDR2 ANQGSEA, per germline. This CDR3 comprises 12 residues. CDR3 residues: CSVGRGEHEQFF. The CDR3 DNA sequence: TGCAGCGTTGGGCGGGGAGAACATGAGCAGTTCTTC.

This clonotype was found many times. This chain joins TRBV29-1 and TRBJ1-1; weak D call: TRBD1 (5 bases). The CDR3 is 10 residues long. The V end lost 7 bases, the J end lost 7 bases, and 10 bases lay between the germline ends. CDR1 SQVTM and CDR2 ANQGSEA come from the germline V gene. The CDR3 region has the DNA TGCAGCGCGGGAGGGGTTGAAGCTTTCTTT. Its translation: CSAGGVEAFF.

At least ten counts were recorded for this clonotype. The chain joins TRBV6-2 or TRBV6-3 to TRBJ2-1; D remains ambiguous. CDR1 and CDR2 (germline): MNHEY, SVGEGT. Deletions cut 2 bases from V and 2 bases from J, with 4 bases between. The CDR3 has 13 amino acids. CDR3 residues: CASSYPPYNEQFF. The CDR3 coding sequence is TGTGCCAGCAGTTACCCTCCCTACAATGAGCAGTTCTTC.

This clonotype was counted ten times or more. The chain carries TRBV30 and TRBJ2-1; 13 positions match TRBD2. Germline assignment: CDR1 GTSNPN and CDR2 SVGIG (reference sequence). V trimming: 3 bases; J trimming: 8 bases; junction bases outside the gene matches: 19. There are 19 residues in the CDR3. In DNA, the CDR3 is TGTGCCTGGAGAGACACTTACCACCGGACTAGCGGGGGCCTGGATGAGCAGTTCTTC. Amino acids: CAWRDTYHRTSGGLDEQFF.

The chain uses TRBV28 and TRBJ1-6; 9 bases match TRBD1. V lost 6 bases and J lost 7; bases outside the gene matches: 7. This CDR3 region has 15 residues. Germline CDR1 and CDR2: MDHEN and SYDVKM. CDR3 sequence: CASRRTGGSNSPLHF. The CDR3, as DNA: TGTGCCAGCAGGCGAACAGGGGGCTCCAATTCACCCCTCCACTTT.

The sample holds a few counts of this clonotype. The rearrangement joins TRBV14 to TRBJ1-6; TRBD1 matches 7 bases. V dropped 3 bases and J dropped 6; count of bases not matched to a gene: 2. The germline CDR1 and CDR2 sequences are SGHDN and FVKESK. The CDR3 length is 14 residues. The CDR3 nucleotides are TGTGCCAGCAGCCAGGGGACAGTTAATTCACCCCTCCACTTT. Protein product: CASSQGTVNSPLHF.

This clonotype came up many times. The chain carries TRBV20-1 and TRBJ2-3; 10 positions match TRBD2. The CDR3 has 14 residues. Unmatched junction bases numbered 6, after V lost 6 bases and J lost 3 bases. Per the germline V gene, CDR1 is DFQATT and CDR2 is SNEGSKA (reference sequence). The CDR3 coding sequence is TGCAGTGCGCCCCCTAGCGGGAGTACAGATACGCAGTATTTT. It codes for CSAPPSGSTDTQYF.

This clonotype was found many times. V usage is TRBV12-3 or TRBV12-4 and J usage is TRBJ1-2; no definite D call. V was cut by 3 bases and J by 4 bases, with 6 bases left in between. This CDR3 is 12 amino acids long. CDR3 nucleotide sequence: TGTGCCAGCAGTTTTTCGGCCTATGGCTACACCTTC. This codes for CASSFSAYGYTF.

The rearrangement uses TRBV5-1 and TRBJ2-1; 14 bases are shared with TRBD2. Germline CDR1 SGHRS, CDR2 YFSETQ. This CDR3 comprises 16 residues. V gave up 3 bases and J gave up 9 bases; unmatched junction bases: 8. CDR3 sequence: CASSSRGLAGETEQFF. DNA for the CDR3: TGCGCCAGCAGCTCAAGGGGACTAGCGGGAGAAACTGAGCAGTTCTTC.